The 20 T cell receptor beta chains below were found in one sample sequenced in a study of long-term antiretroviral therapy in people with HIV. Samples were assayed with immunoSEQ v3.0 at survey level. Produced via immunoSEQ multiplex PCR; TCRdb's table is partial and in-frame only. The sample has approximately 26,000 clones; approximately 90% are singletons. The sequences come from unsorted PBMCs, collected 1.8 years after starting antiretroviral therapy. The receptors come from a woman aged 18-30 years with HIV.

J is TRBJ1-4 and V is TRBV19; unclear D gene. CDR1 is LNHDA and CDR2 is SQIVND in the germline V gene (reference sequence). CDR3 length: 10 amino acids. Trimming removed 5 bases at V and 8 bases at J, with 3 bases between. The CDR3 nucleotides read TGTGCCAGTAGTGGGGAAAAACTGTTTTTT. It encodes CASSGEKLFF. The full variable domain, its missing parts supplied by reference TRBV19 and TRBJ1-4, is DGGITQSPKYLFRKEGQNVTLSCEQNLNHDAMYWYRQDPGQGLRLIYYSQIVNDFQKGDIAEGYSVSREKKESFPLTVTSAQKNPTAFYLCASSGEKLFFGSGTQLSVL.

V gene TRBV9 combines with J gene TRBJ2-1, with unresolved D. Germline CDR1 and CDR2: SGDLS and YYNGEE. V gave up 3 bases and J gave up 7 bases, with 8 bases separating them. The CDR3 has 12 residues. This CDR3 reads CASSAPRNEQFF. The CDR3 DNA follows: TGTGCCAGCAGCGCACCTCGGAATGAGCAGTTCTTC.

The chain couples TRBV11-3 to TRBJ2-7, with no clear D. This CDR3 contains 13 residues. Trimming left V 0 bases short and J 7 bases short, with 10 bases between. Per the germline V gene, CDR1 is SGHNT and CDR2 is YENEEA. CDR3 sequence: CASSLDMSREQYF. The CDR3 coding sequence is TGTGCCAGCAGCTTAGATATGTCCAGGGAGCAGTACTTC.

V and J are TRBV4-3 and TRBJ2-3; D is ambiguous. CDR1 is LGHNA and CDR2 is YSLEER in the germline V gene. The V end was cut by 0 bases, the J end by 3 bases, with 7 bases between. This CDR3 has 14 residues. The CDR3 sequence is CASSQDGWTDTQYF. CDR3 coding DNA: TGCGCCAGCAGCCAAGACGGCTGGACAGATACGCAGTATTTT.

V and J are TRBV10-1 and TRBJ2-6; no reliable D call. The V end lost 5 bases, the J end lost 2 bases, and 10 bases lay between the germline ends. Germline V gene lookup returns CDR1 WNHNN and CDR2 SYGVQD (reference sequence). The CDR3 covers 15 residues. The CDR3 DNA is TGCGCCAGCAGTCCAGAAAGGGCTGGGGCCAACGTCCTGACTTTC. Residues: CASSPERAGANVLTF.

The rearrangement joins TRBV28 to TRBJ1-5; D might be TRBD1 (5 bases). The germline V and J ends were trimmed by 3 bases and 3 bases, with 21 bases remaining between them. This CDR3 has 18 amino acids. Germline values: CDR1 MDHEN, CDR2 SYDVKM. In DNA, the CDR3 is TGTGCCAGCAGTTTGGCTGGGGGATTCGACAGTTTCAATCAGCCCCAGCATTTT. This gives the protein CASSLAGGFDSFNQPQHF.

The CDR3: CASSLGEIEQYF. CDR3 bases: TGTGCCAGCAGCTTAGGGGAAATCGAGCAGTACTTC. The chain recombines TRBV7-9 with TRBJ2-5; D is unclear. The DNA end lines up better with TRBJ2-7; the J call may be wrong. Germline V gene sequence: CDR1 SEHNR, CDR2 FQNEAQ (reference sequence). The CDR3 runs to 12 residues.

The V call is TRBV5-6, the J call TRBJ2-1; the D gene could be TRBD1 or TRBD2 (5 bases each). Looked up from germline, CDR1 is SGHDT and CDR2 is YYEEEE. The V end was cut by 0 bases, the J end by 4 bases, with 11 bases between. This CDR3 spans 15 amino acids. The DNA for the CDR3 is TGTGCCAGCAGCTTGGAACCGGGGCAGTACAATGAGCAGTTCTTC. It codes for CASSLEPGQYNEQFF.

J is TRBJ2-2 and V is TRBV4-3, with 12 bases lining up with TRBD2. CDR3 length: 18 residues. Germline values: CDR1 LGHNA, CDR2 YSLEER. The V segment lost 3 bases and the J segment 7 bases; nucleotides outside the gene matches: 12. CDR3 DNA sequence: TGCGCCAGCAGCCATCCCCCTAGCGGGAGGGCCTTTGGCGGGGAGCTGTTTTTT. Encoded protein: CASSHPPSGRAFGGELFF.

The chain recombines TRBV4-3 with TRBJ2-2, with TRBD2 identical over 7 bases. With V trimmed by 2 bases and J by 2 bases, 5 bases remained unmatched. The CDR3 sequence is 16 residues long. Germline lookup yields CDR1 LGHNA and CDR2 YSLEER. Here the CDR3 reads CASSQNPGLNTGELFF. The CDR3 DNA reads as TGCGCCAGCAGCCAAAATCCGGGACTAAACACCGGGGAGCTGTTTTTT.

The V and J genes are TRBV5-6 and TRBJ2-7, with TRBD2 as a possible D gene (6 bases). Germline-derived CDR1 and CDR2 are SGHDT and YYEEEE. This CDR3 comprises 13 residues. V lost 0 bases, J lost 6 bases, and 10 bases lay in between. CDR3 residues: CASSLAGGSEQYF. The CDR3, as DNA: TGTGCCAGCAGCTTGGCCGGGGGTTCCGAGCAGTACTTC.

This clone was seen once. The chain joins TRBV6-5 to TRBJ2-5; 7 bases map to TRBD2. The germline V gene encodes CDR1 MNHEY and CDR2 SVGAGI. The CDR3 runs to 16 residues. With 0 bases clipped from V and 4 bases from J, the junction kept 8 bases outside the gene matches. DNA for the CDR3: TGTGCCAGCAGTTACTCGCAAACTAGCGTTCGAGAGACCCAGTACTTC. It translates to CASSYSQTSVRETQYF.

V gene TRBV7-8 combines with J gene TRBJ2-3; D not resolved. The CDR3 consists of 12 residues. From germline, CDR1 is SGHVS and CDR2 FQNEAQ. Between the trimmed V and J ends, which lost 4 bases and 3 bases, there was a span of 5 bases. The chain's CDR3 is CASSSITDTQYF. The DNA of the CDR3 is TGTGCCAGCAGCTCGATTACAGATACGCAGTATTTT.

V usage is TRBV5-1 and J usage is TRBJ2-7; D gene unclear. V lost 1 base and J 0 bases, leaving 11 bases between the germline ends. Germline CDR1 SGHRS, CDR2 YFSETQ. The CDR3 totals 15 residues. Here the CDR3 DNA reads TGCGCCAGCAGCTTGAGAAGTGGTGGCTCCTACGAGCAGTACTTC. Protein sequence: CASSLRSGGSYEQYF.

The chain uses TRBV14 and TRBJ1-3; D gene unclear. Germline lookup yields CDR1 SGHDN and CDR2 FVKESK. The V gene lost 0 bases and the J gene lost 0 bases, with 15 bases spanning the gap. This CDR3 comprises 18 residues. DNA of the CDR3: TGTGCCAGCAGCCAAGATCCGGCCCGGGTTTTCTCTGGAAACACCATATATTTT. The encoded protein is CASSQDPARVFSGNTIYF.

V usage is TRBV7-9 and J usage is TRBJ2-3; no firm D call. The germline V and J ends were trimmed by 1 base and 0 bases, with 11 bases remaining between them. The CDR3 contains 16 residues. CDR1 is SEHNR and CDR2 is FQNEAQ in the germline V gene (reference sequence). This chain's CDR3 is CASSLVVNPSTDTQYF. CDR3 nucleotides: TGTGCCAGCAGCTTAGTCGTGAACCCTAGCACAGATACGCAGTATTTT.

The chain employs TRBV19 and TRBJ2-3, with a possible D match to TRBD1 (6 bases). Germline V gene data show CDR1 as LNHDA and CDR2 as SQIVND (reference sequence). The CDR3 runs to 14 residues. The V and J ends lost 4 bases and 4 bases respectively, with 12 bases between them. The CDR3: CASSTTGSADTQYF. The CDR3 nucleotides read TGTGCCAGTAGTACAACAGGGTCCGCAGATACGCAGTATTTT.

This clone was picked up one time. The chain is built from TRBV6-1 and TRBJ1-2, with D tentatively TRBD1 (6 bases). The germline V gene encodes CDR1 MNHNS and CDR2 SASEGT. V was pared by 1 base and J by 9 bases, with 15 bases between. The CDR3 has 14 amino acids. The DNA of the CDR3 is TGTGCCAGCAGTGAAGAGTGGGGGGCGCGGAGCTACACCTTC. This encodes CASSEEWGARSYTF.

The chain employs TRBV6-1 and TRBJ2-7; D perhaps matches TRBD2 (5 bases). Trimming pared 8 bases from V and 1 base from J, leaving 18 bases between. CDR3 length equals 15 residues. In germline, CDR1 is MNHNS, CDR2 SASEGT. CDR3 protein: CASRDAGTRSYEQYF. The CDR3 DNA follows: TGTGCCAGCCGCGACGCGGGTACCAGATCCTACGAGCAGTACTTC.

V usage is TRBV5-6 and J usage is TRBJ2-7; D perhaps matches TRBD2 (6 bases). The CDR3 is 16 amino acids. Trimming stripped 3 bases from V and 11 bases from J, with 27 bases between. Per germline, CDR1 SGHDT and CDR2 YYEEEE. The CDR3 DNA reads TGTGCCAGCAGCTCGGGACGCCGCGGAGGGGCCATTGGGGAGTACTTC. Translated, it gives CASSSGRRGGAIGEYF.